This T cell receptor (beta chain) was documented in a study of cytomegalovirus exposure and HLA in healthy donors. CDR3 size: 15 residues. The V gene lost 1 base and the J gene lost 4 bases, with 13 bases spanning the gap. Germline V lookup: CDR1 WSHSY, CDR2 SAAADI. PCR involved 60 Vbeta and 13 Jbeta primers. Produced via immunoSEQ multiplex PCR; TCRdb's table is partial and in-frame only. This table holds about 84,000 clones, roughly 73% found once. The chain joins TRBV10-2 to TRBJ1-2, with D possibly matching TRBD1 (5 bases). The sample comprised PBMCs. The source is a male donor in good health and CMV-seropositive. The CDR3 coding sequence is TGCGCCAGCAGTGAGTTGCAGGGACTTGCCTATGGCTACACCTTC. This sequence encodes CASSELQGLAYGYTF.